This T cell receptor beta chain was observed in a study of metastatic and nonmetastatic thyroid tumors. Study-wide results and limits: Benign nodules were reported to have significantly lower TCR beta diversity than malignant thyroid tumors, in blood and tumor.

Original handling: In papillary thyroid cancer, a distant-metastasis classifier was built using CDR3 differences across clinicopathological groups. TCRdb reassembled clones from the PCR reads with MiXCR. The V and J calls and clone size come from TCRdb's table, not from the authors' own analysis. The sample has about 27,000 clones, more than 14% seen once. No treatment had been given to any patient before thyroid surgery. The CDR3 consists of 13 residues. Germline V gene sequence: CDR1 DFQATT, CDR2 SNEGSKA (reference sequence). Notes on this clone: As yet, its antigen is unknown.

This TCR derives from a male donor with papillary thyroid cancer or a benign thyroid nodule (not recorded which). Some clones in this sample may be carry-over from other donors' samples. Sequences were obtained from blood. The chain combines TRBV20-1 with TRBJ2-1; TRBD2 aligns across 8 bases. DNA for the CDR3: TGCATTGCCGGCCGTACTAGCGGAAATGAGCAGTTCTTC. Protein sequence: CIAGRTSGNEQFF.